This T cell receptor (beta chain) was observed in a study of blood T cell repertoires in COVID-19. Background on the study: Samples of COVID-19 (acute and convalescent) were obtained from the United States, Italy and Spain. In each case, the material was cDNA or gDNA derived from T cells, B-cell-depleted T cells, or PBMCs.

Germline lookup yields CDR1 KGHSH and CDR2 LQKENI. Trimming took 5 bases from V and 6 from J; bases not matched to a gene: 13. CDR3 length: 16 residues. The authors' processing: Researchers report that nucleated cell counts were estimated from reference gene primer amplification. TCRdb's table, derived via immunoSEQ multiplex PCR, lists solely in-frame clones and lacks some. From that table come the V and J calls and clone size; the DNA was used to work out D and trimming. The sample holds fewer than 200,000 clones, about 80% seen once. Sequenced material: peripheral blood. This clonotype was obtained from a woman in her 70s with acute or convalescent COVID-19. This rearrangement joins TRBV18 to TRBJ1-2; 9 positions agree with TRBD1. The CDR3 coding sequence is TGTGCCAGCTCAGAGCGAACGGGACAGGGAGTAGATGGCTACACCTTC. Amino acids: CASSERTGQGVDGYTF.